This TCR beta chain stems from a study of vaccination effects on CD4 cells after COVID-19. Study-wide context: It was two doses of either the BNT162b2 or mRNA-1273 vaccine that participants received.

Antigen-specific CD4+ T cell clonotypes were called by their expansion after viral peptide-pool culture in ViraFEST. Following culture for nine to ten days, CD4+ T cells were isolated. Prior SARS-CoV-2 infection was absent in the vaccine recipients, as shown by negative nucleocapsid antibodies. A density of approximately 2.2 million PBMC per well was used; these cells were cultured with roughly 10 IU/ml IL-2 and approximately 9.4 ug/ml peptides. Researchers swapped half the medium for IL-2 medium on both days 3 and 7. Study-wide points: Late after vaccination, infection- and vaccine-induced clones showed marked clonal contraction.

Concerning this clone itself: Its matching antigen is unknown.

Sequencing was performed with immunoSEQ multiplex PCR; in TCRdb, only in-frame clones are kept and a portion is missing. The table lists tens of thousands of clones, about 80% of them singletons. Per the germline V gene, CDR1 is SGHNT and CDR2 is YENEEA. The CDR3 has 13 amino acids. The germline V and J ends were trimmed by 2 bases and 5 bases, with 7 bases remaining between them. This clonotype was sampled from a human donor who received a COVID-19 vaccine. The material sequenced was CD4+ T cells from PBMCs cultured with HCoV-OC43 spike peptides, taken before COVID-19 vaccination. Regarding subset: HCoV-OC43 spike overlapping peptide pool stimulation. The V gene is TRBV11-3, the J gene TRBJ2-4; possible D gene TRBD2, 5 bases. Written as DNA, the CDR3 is TGTGCCAGCAGCTTAAACGGGGAAAACATTCAGTACTTC. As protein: CASSLNGENIQYF.